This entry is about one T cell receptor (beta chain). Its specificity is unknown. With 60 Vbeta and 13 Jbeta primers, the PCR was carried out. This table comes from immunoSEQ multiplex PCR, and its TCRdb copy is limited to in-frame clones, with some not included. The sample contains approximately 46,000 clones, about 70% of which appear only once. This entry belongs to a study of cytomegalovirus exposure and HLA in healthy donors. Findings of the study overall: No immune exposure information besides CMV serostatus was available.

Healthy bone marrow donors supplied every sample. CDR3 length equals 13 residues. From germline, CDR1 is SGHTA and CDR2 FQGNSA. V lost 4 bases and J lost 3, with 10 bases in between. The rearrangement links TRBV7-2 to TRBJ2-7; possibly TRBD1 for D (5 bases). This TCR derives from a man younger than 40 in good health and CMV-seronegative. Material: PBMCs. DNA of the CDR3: TGTGCCAGCAGCTCCGACAGCTTCTACGAGCAGTACTTC. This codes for CASSSDSFYEQYF.